Listed below are T cell receptor beta chains from one sample, sequenced in a study of ipilimumab plus nivolumab after autologous stem cell transplantation. TCRdb's table, derived via immunoSEQ multiplex PCR, lists solely in-frame clones and lacks some. The sample has 9,000 to 15,000 clones, under 80% seen once. Sequencing was performed on PBMCs, taken in a trial of ipilimumab plus nivolumab as post-transplant consolidation. The receptors derive from a male donor with multiple myeloma. CDR3s leave out the opening cysteine and the closing phenylalanine or tryptophan.

V gene	J gene	CDR3 protein
TRBV6-1	TRBJ2-2	ASSSWELF
TRBV7-8	TRBJ1-5	ASSQGQGGGRHQPQH
TRBV10-3	TRBJ1-2	AISGGQGKYGYT
TRBV9	TRBJ2-6	ASGEQGVSGANVLT
TRBV15	TRBJ2-5	ATSSPWDPLRETQY
TRBV7-3	TRBJ1-4	ASSCSRDRGNATNEKLF
TRBV2	TRBJ2-1	ASTGTSQNNEQF
TRBV5-5	TRBJ2-7	ASSLVGYEQY
TRBV5-1	TRBJ2-2	ASSLWRENTGELF
TRBV7-3	TRBJ2-3	ASSLVGGALADSTDTQY
TRBV10-1	TRBJ1-1	ARNKGQLNTEAF
TRBV5-1	TRBJ1-5	ASSPRVLPVGDQPQH
TRBV18	TRBJ1-1	ASSPDGYTEAF
TRBV6-5	TRBJ2-5	ASIRGETQY
TRBV7-2	TRBJ1-2	ASSSMGVHGYT
TRBV5-1	TRBJ2-3	ASSLGRGAYTDTQY
TRBV5-5	TRBJ1-5	ASSLLTGGISNQPQH
TRBV14	TRBJ2-7	ASSLGRARGHEQY
TRBV5-6	TRBJ1-1	ASSLRRTGNTEAF
TRBV5-4	TRBJ1-6	ASSLGAVPLH
TRBV7-2	TRBJ2-7	ASSLLFAAYEQY
TRBV5-5	TRBJ1-1	ASSLRAQNTEAF